This T cell receptor beta chain was obtained from a study of blood T cell repertoires in COVID-19. About the research overall: Sites across the United States, Italy and Spain contributed samples from acute and convalescent COVID-19.

The protocol was immunoSEQ multiplex PCR, while the TCRdb copy is restricted to in-frame clones and leaves out a portion. The table has approximately 93,000 clones, 86% seen once. V was pared by 7 bases and J by 0 bases, with 8 bases of the junction left unmatched. The CDR3 consists of 16 residues. The germline V gene encodes CDR1 SEHNR and CDR2 FQNEAQ (reference sequence). This receptor was identified in a man aged 50-60 years with active or convalescent COVID-19. Sequencing input: peripheral blood. The chain carries TRBV7-9 and TRBJ2-5; TRBD2 aligns across 10 bases. This CDR3 is CASTHSSGRHQETQYF. The CDR3 DNA follows: TGTGCCAGCACCCATAGTAGCGGGAGGCACCAAGAGACCCAGTACTTC.